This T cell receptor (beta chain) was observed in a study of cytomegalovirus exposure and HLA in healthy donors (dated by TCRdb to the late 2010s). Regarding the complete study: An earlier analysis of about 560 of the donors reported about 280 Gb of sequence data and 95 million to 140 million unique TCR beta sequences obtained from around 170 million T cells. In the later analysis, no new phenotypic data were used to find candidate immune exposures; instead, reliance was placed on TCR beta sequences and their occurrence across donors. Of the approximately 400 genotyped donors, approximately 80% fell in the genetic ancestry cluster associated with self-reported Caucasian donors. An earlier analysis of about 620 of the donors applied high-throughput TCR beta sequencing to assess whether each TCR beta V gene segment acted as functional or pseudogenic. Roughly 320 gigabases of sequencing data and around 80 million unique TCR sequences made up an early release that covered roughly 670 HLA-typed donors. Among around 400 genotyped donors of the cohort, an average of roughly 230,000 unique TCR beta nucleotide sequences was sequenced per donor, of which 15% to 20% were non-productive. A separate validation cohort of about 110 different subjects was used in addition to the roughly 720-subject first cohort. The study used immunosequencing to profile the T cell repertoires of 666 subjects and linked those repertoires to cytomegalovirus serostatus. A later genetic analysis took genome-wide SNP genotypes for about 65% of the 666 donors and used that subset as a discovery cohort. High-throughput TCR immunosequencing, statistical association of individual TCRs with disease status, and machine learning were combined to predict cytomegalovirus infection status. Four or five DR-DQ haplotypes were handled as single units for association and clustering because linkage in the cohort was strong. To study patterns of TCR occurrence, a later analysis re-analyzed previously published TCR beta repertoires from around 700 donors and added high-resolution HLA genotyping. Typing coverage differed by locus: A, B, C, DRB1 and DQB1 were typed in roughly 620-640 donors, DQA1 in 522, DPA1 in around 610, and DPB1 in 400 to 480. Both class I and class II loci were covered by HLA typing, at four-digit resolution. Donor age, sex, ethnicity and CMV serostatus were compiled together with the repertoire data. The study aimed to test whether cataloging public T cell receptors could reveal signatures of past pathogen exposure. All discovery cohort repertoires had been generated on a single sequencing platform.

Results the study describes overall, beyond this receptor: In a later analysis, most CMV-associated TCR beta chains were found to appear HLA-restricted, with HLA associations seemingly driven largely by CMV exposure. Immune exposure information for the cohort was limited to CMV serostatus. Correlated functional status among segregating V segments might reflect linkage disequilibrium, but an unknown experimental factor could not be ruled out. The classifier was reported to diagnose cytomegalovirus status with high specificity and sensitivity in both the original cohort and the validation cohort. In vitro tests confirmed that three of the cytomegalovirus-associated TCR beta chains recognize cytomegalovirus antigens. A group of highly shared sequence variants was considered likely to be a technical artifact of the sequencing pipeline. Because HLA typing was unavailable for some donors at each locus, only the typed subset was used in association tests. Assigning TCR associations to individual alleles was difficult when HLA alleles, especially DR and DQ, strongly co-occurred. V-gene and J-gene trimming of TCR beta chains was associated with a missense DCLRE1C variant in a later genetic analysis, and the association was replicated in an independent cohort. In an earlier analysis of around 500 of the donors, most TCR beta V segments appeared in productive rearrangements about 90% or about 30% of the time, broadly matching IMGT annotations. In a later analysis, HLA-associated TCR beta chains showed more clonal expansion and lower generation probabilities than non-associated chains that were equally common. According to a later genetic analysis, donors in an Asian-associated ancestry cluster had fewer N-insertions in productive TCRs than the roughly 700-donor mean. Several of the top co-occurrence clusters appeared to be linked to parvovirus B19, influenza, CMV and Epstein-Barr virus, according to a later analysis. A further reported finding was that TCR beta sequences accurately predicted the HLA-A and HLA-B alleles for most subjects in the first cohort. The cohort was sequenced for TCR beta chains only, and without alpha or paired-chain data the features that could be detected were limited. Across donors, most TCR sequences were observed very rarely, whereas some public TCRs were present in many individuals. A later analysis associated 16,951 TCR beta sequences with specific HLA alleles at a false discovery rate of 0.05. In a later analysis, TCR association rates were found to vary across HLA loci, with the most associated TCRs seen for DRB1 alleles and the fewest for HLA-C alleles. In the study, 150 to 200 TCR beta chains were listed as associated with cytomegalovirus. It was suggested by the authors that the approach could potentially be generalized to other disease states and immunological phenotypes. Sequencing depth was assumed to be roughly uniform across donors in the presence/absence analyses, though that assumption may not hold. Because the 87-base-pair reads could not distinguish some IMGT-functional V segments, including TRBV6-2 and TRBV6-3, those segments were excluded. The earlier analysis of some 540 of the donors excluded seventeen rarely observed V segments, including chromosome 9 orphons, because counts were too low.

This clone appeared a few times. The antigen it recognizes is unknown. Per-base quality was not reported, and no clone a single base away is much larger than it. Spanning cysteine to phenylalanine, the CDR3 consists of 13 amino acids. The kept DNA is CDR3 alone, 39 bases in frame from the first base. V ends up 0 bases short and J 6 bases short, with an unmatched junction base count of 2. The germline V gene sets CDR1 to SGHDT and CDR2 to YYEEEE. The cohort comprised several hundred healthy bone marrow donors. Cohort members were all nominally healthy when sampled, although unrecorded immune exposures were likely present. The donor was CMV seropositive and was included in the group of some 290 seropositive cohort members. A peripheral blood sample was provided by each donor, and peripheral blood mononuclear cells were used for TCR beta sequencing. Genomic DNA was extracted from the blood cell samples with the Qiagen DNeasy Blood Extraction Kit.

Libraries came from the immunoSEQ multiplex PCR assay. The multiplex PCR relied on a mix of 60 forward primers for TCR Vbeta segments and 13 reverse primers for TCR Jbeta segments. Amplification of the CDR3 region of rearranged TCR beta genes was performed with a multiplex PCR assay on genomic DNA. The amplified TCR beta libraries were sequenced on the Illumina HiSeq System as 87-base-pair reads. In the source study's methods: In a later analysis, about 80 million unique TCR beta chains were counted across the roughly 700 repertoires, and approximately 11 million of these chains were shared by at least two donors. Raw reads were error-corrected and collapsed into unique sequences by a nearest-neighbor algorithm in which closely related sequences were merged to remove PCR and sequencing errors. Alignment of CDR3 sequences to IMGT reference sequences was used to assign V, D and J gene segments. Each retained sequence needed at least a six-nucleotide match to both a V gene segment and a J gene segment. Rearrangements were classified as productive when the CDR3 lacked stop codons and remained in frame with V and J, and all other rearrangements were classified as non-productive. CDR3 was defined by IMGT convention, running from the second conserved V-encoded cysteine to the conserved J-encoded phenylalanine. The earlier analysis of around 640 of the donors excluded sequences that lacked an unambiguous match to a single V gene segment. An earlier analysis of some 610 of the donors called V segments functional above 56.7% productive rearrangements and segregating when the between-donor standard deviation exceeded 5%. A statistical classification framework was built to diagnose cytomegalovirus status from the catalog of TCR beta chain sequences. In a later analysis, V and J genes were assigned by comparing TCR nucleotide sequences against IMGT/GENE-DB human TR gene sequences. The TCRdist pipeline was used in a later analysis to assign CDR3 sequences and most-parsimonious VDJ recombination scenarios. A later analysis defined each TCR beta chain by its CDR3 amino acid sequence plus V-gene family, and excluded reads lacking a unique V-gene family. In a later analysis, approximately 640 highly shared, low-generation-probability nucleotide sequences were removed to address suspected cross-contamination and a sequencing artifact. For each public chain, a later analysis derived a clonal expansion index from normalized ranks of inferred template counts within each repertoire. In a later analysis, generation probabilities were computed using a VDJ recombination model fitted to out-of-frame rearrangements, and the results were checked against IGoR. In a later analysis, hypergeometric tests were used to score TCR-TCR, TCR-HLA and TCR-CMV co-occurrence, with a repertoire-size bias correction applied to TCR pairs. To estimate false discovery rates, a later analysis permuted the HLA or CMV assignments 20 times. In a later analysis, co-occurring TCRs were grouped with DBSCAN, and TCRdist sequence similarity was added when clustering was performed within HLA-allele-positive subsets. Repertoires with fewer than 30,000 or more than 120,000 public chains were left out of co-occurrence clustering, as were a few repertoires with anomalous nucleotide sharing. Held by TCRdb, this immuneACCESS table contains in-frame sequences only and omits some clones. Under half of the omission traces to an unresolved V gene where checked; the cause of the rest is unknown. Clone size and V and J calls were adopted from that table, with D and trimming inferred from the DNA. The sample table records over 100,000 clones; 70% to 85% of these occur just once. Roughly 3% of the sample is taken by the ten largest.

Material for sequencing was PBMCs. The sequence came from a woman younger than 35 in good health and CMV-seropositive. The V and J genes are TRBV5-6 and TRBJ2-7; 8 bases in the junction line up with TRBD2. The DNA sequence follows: TGTGCCAGCAGCTTGGGGGCGGGGGGCGAGCAGTACTTC. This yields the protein CASSLGAGGEQYF.